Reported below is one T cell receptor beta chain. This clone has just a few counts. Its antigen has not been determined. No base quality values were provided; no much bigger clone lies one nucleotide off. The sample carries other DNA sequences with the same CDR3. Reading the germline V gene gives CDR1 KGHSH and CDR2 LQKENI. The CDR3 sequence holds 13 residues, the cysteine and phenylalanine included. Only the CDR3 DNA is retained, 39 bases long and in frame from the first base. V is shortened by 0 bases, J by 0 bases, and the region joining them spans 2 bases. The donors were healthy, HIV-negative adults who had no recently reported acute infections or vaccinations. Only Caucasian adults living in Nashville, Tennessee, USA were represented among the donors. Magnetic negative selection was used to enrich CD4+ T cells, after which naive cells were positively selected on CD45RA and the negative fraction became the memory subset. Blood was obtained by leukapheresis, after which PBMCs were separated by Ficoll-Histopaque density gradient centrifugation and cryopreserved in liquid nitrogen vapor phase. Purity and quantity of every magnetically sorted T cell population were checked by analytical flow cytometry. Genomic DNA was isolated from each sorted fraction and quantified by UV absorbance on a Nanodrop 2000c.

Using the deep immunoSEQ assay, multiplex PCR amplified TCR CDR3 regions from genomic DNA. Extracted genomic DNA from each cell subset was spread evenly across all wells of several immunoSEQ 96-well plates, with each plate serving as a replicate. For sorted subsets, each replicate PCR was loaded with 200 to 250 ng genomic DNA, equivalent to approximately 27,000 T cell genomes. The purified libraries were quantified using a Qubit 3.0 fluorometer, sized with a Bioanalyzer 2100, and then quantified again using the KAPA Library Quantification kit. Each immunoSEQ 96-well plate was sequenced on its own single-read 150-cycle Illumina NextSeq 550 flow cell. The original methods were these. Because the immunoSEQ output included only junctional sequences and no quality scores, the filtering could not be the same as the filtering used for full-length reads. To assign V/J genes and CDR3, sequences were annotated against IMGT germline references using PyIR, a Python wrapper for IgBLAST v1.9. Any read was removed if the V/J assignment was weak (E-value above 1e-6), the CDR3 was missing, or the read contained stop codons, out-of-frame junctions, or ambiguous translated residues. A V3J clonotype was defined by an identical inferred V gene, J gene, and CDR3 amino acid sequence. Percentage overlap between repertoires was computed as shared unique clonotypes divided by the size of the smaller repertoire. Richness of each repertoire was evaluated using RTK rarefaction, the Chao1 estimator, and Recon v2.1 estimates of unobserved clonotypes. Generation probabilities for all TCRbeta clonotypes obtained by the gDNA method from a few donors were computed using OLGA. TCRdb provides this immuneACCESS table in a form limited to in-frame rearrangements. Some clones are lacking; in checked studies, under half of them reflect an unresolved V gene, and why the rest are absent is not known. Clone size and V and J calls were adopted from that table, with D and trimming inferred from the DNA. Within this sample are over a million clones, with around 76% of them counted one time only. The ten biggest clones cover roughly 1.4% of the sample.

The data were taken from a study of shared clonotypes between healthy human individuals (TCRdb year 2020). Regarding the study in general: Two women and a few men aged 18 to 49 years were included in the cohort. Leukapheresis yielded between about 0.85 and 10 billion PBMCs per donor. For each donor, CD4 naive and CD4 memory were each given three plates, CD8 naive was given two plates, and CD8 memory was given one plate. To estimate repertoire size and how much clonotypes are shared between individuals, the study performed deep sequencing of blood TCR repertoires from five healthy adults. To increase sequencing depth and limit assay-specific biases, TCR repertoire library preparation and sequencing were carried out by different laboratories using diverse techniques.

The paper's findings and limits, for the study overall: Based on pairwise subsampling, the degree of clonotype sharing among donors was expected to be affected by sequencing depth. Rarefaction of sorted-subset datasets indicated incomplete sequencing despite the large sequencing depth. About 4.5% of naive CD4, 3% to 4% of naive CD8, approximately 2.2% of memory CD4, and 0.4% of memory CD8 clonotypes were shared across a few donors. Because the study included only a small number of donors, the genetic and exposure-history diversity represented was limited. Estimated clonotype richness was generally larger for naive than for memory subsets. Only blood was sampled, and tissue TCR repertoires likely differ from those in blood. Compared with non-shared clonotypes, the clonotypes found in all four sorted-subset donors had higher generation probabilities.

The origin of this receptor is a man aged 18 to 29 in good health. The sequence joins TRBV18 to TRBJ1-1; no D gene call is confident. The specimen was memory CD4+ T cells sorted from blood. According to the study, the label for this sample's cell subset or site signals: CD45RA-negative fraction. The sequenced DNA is TGTGCCAGCTCACCACCGATGAACACTGAAGCTTTCTTT. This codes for CASSPPMNTEAFF.